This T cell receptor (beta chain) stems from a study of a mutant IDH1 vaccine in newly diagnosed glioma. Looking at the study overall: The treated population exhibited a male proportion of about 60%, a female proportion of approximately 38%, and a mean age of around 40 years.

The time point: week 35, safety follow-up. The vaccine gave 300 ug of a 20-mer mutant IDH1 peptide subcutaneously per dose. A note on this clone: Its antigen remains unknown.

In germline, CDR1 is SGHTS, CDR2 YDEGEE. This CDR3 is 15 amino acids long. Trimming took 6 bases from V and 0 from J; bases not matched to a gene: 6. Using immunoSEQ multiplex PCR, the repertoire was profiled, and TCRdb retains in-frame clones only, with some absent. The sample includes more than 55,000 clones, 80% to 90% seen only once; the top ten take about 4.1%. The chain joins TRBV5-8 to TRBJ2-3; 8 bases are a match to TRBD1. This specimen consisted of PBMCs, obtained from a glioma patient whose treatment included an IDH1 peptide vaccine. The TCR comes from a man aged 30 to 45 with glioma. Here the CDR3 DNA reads TGTGCCAGCAACAAAAGACAGGGGAGCACAGATACGCAGTATTTT. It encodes CASNKRQGSTDTQYF.